These T cell receptor beta chains were read from a single sample in a study of cytomegalovirus exposure and HLA in healthy donors. The data were produced by immunoSEQ multiplex PCR, yet TCRdb's version contains in-frame clones alone and is incomplete. The table includes about 140,000 clones, over 50% detected once. The specimen sequenced was PBMCs. The origin of the receptors is a human donor in good health. The CDR3 runs from the conserved cysteine through the conserved F or W. Each record gives: clone size, J gene, V gene, CDR3 length, D gene, CDR3 protein, CDR3 DNA. The D gene is left open where the match is weak. Size tells how often a clone was seen (once, few, many) or the class of an expanded clone, and some rows leave it out.

clone_size: NA
j_call: TRBJ2-7
v_call: TRBV27
cdr3_length: 13
d_call: TRBD1
cdr3_aa: CASSPGQSYEQYF
cdr3_nt: TGTGCCAGCAGCCCGGGACAGTCCTACGAGCAGTACTTC

clone_size: NA
j_call: TRBJ1-1
v_call: TRBV5-6
cdr3_length: 17
d_call: TRBD1
cdr3_aa: CASNPKVIRDRVNEAFF
cdr3_nt: TGTGCCAGCAACCCTAAGGTGATCCGGGACAGGGTCAATGAAGCTTTCTTT

clone_size: NA
j_call: TRBJ2-3
v_call: TRBV6-1
cdr3_length: 14
d_call: NA
cdr3_aa: CASREAGSTDTQYF
cdr3_nt: TGTGCCAGCAGAGAGGCGGGGAGCACAGATACGCAGTATTTT

clone_size: NA
j_call: TRBJ2-7
v_call: TRBV28
cdr3_length: 13
d_call: NA
cdr3_aa: CASSLSGTYEQYF
cdr3_nt: TGTGCCAGCAGTTTATCTGGCACCTACGAGCAGTACTTC

clone_size: NA
j_call: TRBJ1-2
v_call: TRBV6-5
cdr3_length: 14
d_call: TRBD1
cdr3_aa: CASSPRQGAYGYTF
cdr3_nt: TGTGCCAGCAGTCCGCGACAGGGGGCTTATGGCTACACCTTC

clone_size: NA
j_call: TRBJ2-2
v_call: TRBV5-6
cdr3_length: 16
d_call: NA
cdr3_aa: CASTRTGGADTGELFF
cdr3_nt: TGTGCCAGCACCCGGACGGGGGGCGCAGACACCGGGGAGCTGTTTTTT

clone_size: NA
j_call: TRBJ1-1
v_call: TRBV19
cdr3_length: 13
d_call: NA
cdr3_aa: CASSIGGGTEAFF
cdr3_nt: TGTGCCAGTAGTATAGGCGGGGGCACTGAAGCTTTCTTT

clone_size: NA
j_call: TRBJ1-1
v_call: TRBV18
cdr3_length: 15
d_call: TRBD1
cdr3_aa: CASSPRTGGSTEAFF
cdr3_nt: TGTGCCAGCTCACCACGGACAGGGGGAAGCACTGAAGCTTTCTTT

clone_size: NA
j_call: TRBJ2-5
v_call: TRBV7-9
cdr3_length: 14
d_call: TRBD1
cdr3_aa: CASSRDRGEETQYF
cdr3_nt: TGTGCCAGCAGCCGGGACAGGGGAGAAGAGACCCAGTACTTC

clone_size: NA
j_call: TRBJ2-2
v_call: TRBV6-4
cdr3_length: 14
d_call: NA
cdr3_aa: CASSVQENTGELFF
cdr3_nt: TGTGCCAGCAGTGTACAGGAGAACACCGGGGAGCTGTTTTTT

clone_size: few
j_call: TRBJ2-4
v_call: TRBV10-3
cdr3_length: 14
d_call: NA
cdr3_aa: CATVADLAKNIQYF
cdr3_nt: TGTGCCACGGTCGCGGATTTAGCCAAAAACATTCAGTACTTC

clone_size: NA
j_call: TRBJ2-2
v_call: TRBV29-1
cdr3_length: 14
d_call: TRBD1
cdr3_aa: CSADRGQDTGELFF
cdr3_nt: TGCAGCGCAGACAGGGGGCAGGACACCGGGGAGCTGTTTTTT

clone_size: once
j_call: TRBJ1-4
v_call: TRBV9
cdr3_length: 14
d_call: NA
cdr3_aa: CASSVGQGGEKLFF
cdr3_nt: TGTGCCAGCAGCGTAGGGCAGGGAGGTGAAAAACTGTTTTTT

clone_size: NA
j_call: TRBJ2-5
v_call: TRBV5-1
cdr3_length: 14
d_call: NA
cdr3_aa: CASSLRGWQETQYF
cdr3_nt: TGCGCCAGCAGCTTGAGAGGGTGGCAAGAGACCCAGTACTTC